This TCR beta chain was identified in a study of shared clonotypes between healthy human individuals. Study background: The plates for each donor numbered three CD4 naive, three CD4 memory, two CD8 naive and one CD8 memory.

Broader study findings: In having few donors, the study represented limited genetic and exposure-history diversity.

Terminally differentiated effector memory CD45RA+ cells were left out of the naive CD8 fraction, which was CD45RO-negative and positively selected for CCR7. Remarks on this clone: Its antigen is not identified.

The CDR3 has 15 residues. Germline V gives CDR1 LNHNV, CDR2 YYDKDF (reference sequence). Trimming took off 0 bases at V and 7 bases at J, with 13 bases between the two ends. For sorted subsets, about 200 ng DNA per replicate equaled tens of thousands of T cell genomes. Here immunoSEQ multiplex PCR was the method, and the copy in TCRdb shows in-frame clones only, minus some. The table shows about 650,000 clones, with less than 97% occurring only once. The rearrangement uses TRBV15 and TRBJ2-1; D remains ambiguous. The TCR sequence derives from a woman aged 30 to 39 in good health. What was sequenced was naive CD8+ T cells sorted from blood. CDR3 sequence (DNA): TGTGCCACCAGCAGAGATCTGGGCTCACGGAATGAGCAGTTCTTC. This encodes CATSRDLGSRNEQFF.